A selection of T cell receptor beta chains follows, all from one sample in a study of post-analysis software for immune sequencing data. TCRdb passed the PCR reads through MiXCR, listing each CDR3 protein once. The table lists about 770,000 distinct CDR3 sequences, about half of them singletons. The sequenced sample was blood. The receptor source for this set is a girl between 10 and 17 years old with multiple sclerosis. The CDR3 runs from the conserved cysteine through the conserved F or W. A D gene is named only where the DNA matches it firmly. A clone size is listed for some rows: how often the clone was seen (once, few, many), or a class if it is expanded.

>-|TRBJ2-5|-|TRBV28
TGTGCCAGCAGTTCCATCAACCGGCAAGAGACCCAGTACTTC
CASSSINRQETQYF
>few|TRBJ1-2|TRBD1|TRBV6-6
TGTGCCACTTCCGGGACAGGGTATACCTACACCTTC
CATSGTGYTYTF
>-|TRBJ2-6|TRBD1|TRBV9
TGTGCCAGCAGCGTCAACAGGGGCAAGTACTCTGGGGCCAACGTCTTGACTTTC
CASSVNRGKYSGANVLTF
>-|TRBJ2-3|TRBD2|TRBV7-2
TGTGCCAGCAGCATTGGACTAGCGGGCACAGATACGCAGTATTTT
CASSIGLAGTDTQYF
>-|TRBJ2-7|-|TRBV2
TGTGCCAGCGCCGGCCAGCAGGAGACATCCTACGAGCAGTACTTC
CASAGQQETSYEQYF
>-|TRBJ2-1|TRBD1|TRBV20-1
TGCAGTGCTGCCACCCGGGACAGGGGAAGATCTCTGTTCTTC
CSAATRDRGRSLFF
>-|TRBJ1-2|-|TRBV4-1
TGCGCCAGCAGCCAAGATGGGGGCAGAACTCGCGGCTACACCTTC
CASSQDGGRTRGYTF
>many|TRBJ2-3|-|TRBV7-3
TGTGCCAGCAGTAGGGACCACACAGATACGCAGTATTTT
CASSRDHTDTQYF
>-|TRBJ1-5|-|TRBV9
TGTGCCAGCAGCCCGTCGGACAGAGTCAATCAGCCCCAGCATTTT
CASSPSDRVNQPQHF
>-|TRBJ2-7|-|TRBV20-1
TGCAGTGCTAGAGCGACGAGGCTAGCGAGAAGCGAGCAGTACTTC
CSARATRLARSEQYF
>once|TRBJ2-5|-|TRBV6-5
TGTGCCAGCAGTCTGGACAGATGGGGGCTTCAAGAGACCCAGTACTTC
CASSLDRWGLQETQYF
>-|TRBJ2-7|-|TRBV29-1
TGCAGCGCTTCCGGGATCTTCTACGAGCAGTACTTC
CSASGIFYEQYF
>few|TRBJ2-1|-|TRBV7-3
TGTGCCAGCAGCTTAGGGCGGGCCCACAATGAGCAGTTCTTC
CASSLGRAHNEQFF
>-|TRBJ2-3|TRBD2|TRBV7-9
TGTGCCAGCAGCTTAGGCCTAGCGGAGGCAGATACGCAGTATTTT
CASSLGLAEADTQYF
>-|TRBJ2-3|TRBD1|TRBV5-4
TGTGCCAGCAGCTCGGGACAGGGCACAGATGCGCAGTATTTT
CASSSGQGTDAQYF
>-|TRBJ1-5|-|TRBV19
TGTGCCAGTACCCTATGGGGGGTTCTAGGCAATCAGCCCCAGCATTTT
CASTLWGVLGNQPQHF
>-|TRBJ2-5|TRBD2|TRBV7-9
TGTGCCAGCAGCTCGACCTCACTCGGACTAGCCCAGGAGACCCAGTACTTC
CASSSTSLGLAQETQYF
>-|TRBJ2-5|-|TRBV6-2/TRBV6-3
TGTGCCAGCATCTACAGGGACGAGACCCAGTACTTC
CASIYRDETQYF
>-|TRBJ1-2|-|TRBV4-2
TGTGCCAGCAACCAAGATTTGAGAGGGGGGGCTCGTGGCTACACCTTC
CASNQDLRGGARGYTF
>-|TRBJ1-4|-|TRBV7-9
TGTGCCAGCAGCCATGGACGGGAACGGGAAAAACTGTTTTTT
CASSHGREREKLFF
>-|TRBJ2-5|TRBD2|TRBV7-2
TGTGCCAGCAGCTTAGCTAGCGGGGGGTTCCAAGAGACCCAGTACTTC
CASSLASGGFQETQYF
>few|TRBJ2-1|-|TRBV27
TGTGCCAGCAGCCCCGACACTTACAATGAGCAGTTCTTC
CASSPDTYNEQFF
>few|TRBJ2-7|TRBD2|TRBV9
TGTGCCAGCAGCCCTCGACCCGGACTAGCAAGCGACGAGCAGTACTTC
CASSPRPGLASDEQYF
>-|TRBJ2-6|-|TRBV6-6
TGTGCCAGCAGTTACGTCCCGATCTCTGGGGCCAACGTCCTGACTTTC
CASSYVPISGANVLTF
>-|TRBJ2-7|TRBD1|TRBV20-1
TGCAGTGCTACCCGACAGGGGGTACGCGACGAGCAGTACTTC
CSATRQGVRDEQYF
>-|TRBJ2-5|-|TRBV20-1
TGCAGTGCTAGAGATGGGGGCGAGGCCGAAGAGACCCAGTACTTC
CSARDGGEAEETQYF
>few|TRBJ2-6|-|TRBV5-1
TGCGCCAGCAGCTCGACCAGGAGCCGTTCCTCTGGGGCCAACGTCCTGACTTTC
CASSSTRSRSSGANVLTF
>once|TRBJ2-3|-|TRBV7-2
TGTGCCAGCAGCCTGGGCATGACCAAGGCGCAGTATTTT
CASSLGMTKAQYF
>-|TRBJ2-5|-|TRBV25-1
TGTGCCAGCAGTCTGACAGATGCCCCCCAAGAGACCCAGTACTTC
CASSLTDAPQETQYF
>few|TRBJ2-7|TRBD2|TRBV7-9
TGTGCCAGCAGCTTCGCCCAACGGGGCGGGAGGGTCTACGAGCAGTACTTC
CASSFAQRGGRVYEQYF
>-|TRBJ2-7|TRBD1|TRBV5-1
TGCGCCAGCAGCTTCAACTCGGGACAGGGGGCGTCCGAGCAGTACTTC
CASSFNSGQGASEQYF
>-|TRBJ2-3|-|TRBV24-1
TGTGCCACCAGTGATTTGCATGGCGGGACAGATACGCAGTATTTT
CATSDLHGGTDTQYF
>few|TRBJ1-6|-|TRBV20-1
TGCAGTGCTAGGGACCCGGCAACCCTCCACTTT
CSARDPATLHF
>-|TRBJ2-5|TRBD2|TRBV11-3
TGTGCCAGCAGCAATCCACTAGCGGGAGGGAAAGAGACCCAGTACTTC
CASSNPLAGGKETQYF
>few|TRBJ2-3|TRBD2|TRBV3-1
TGTGCCAGCTCGGCGGGGACTAGCGGGAGTCGAGATACGCAGTATTTT
CASSAGTSGSRDTQYF
>-|TRBJ2-5|-|TRBV4-1
TGCGCCAGCAGCCAGGCTTTTGGGAGCGTCAAGAAAGAGACCCAGTACTTC
CASSQAFGSVKKETQYF
>-|TRBJ1-1|-|TRBV11-1
TGTGCCAGCAGCGGGGGACACCCGCGAGCTTTCTTT
CASSGGHPRAFF
>few|TRBJ2-3|TRBD2|TRBV29-1
TGCAGCGTTGTGGTAGCGGGGCCCACAGATACGCAGTATTTT
CSVVVAGPTDTQYF
>few|TRBJ2-1|-|TRBV9
TGTGCCAGCAGCTCCCCGAATAGGGATGAGCAGTTCTTC
CASSSPNRDEQFF
>-|TRBJ2-4|-|TRBV7-8
TGTGCCAGCAGCTTACGATTAGGGGAGAAGCAGTACTTC
CASSLRLGEKQYF
>few|TRBJ2-6|-|TRBV6-5
TGTGCCAGCAGACTGACGGTGGGTGCTGGGGCCAACGTCCTGACTTTC
CASRLTVGAGANVLTF
>-|TRBJ2-3|-|TRBV29-1
TGCAGCGGCCGCGGACTGTTCACAGATACGCAGTATTTT
CSGRGLFTDTQYF
>-|TRBJ2-5|TRBD2|TRBV5-1
TGCGCCACCAGACTAGCGGGCCAAGAGACCCAGTACTTC
CATRLAGQETQYF
>-|TRBJ2-1|TRBD2|TRBV11-3
TGTGCCAGCAGCCTTTTCACCAGTCTAGCGGGAGGGGATGAGCAGTTCTTC
CASSLFTSLAGGDEQFF
>-|TRBJ2-5|-|TRBV12-3/TRBV12-4
TGTGCCAGCAGTTTTTTCGGAACAACCCGAAGTGGGGAGACCCAGTACTTC
CASSFFGTTRSGETQYF
>-|TRBJ2-7|-|TRBV9
TGTGCCAGCAGCGGCCTCCGGCCCGAGCAGTACTTC
CASSGLRPEQYF
>-|TRBJ1-5|-|TRBV28
TGTGCCAGCAGAAACGCCATTACTAGCAATCAGCCCCAGCATTTT
CASRNAITSNQPQHF
>-|TRBJ2-4|TRBD2|TRBV20-1
TGCAGTGCTAGAGGTGGCGCGGGAGGCCGCAACGGAGCCAAAAACATTCAGTACTTC
CSARGGAGGRNGAKNIQYF
>-|TRBJ2-1|-|TRBV7-2
TGTGCCAGCAGCTTAGAATTACGCCTTAACAATGAGCAGTTCTTC
CASSLELRLNNEQFF
>-|TRBJ2-5|-|TRBV11-2
TGTGCCAGCAACAAAAACCAGGGGGGACTAGTGGAGACCCAGTACTTC
CASNKNQGGLVETQYF
>-|TRBJ2-3|TRBD2|TRBV20-1
TGCAGTGTGGGCGGGAGCGTAAATACGCAGTATTTT
CSVGGSVNTQYF
>few|TRBJ2-3|-|TRBV7-9
TGTGCCAGCAGCTTGTCAGGGGAGTCAGATACGCAGTATTTT
CASSLSGESDTQYF
>few|TRBJ2-7|-|TRBV4-3
TGCGCCAGCAGCCAAGATCCAGGCTCGTTCTCCTACGAGCAGTACTTC
CASSQDPGSFSYEQYF
>few|TRBJ1-5|-|TRBV7-2
TGTGCCAGCAGCTTGAACGGACGTCCGATAGGGCAGTATAGCAATCAGCCCCAGCATTTT
CASSLNGRPIGQYSNQPQHF
>-|TRBJ2-6|-|TRBV12-3/TRBV12-4
TGTGCCAGCAGTCCTCCGTCGGCCAACGTCCTGACTTTC
CASSPPSANVLTF
>-|TRBJ2-1|-|TRBV4-2
TGTGCCAGCAGCCAAGATCAGGAGGGGGCGACGAGCTCCTACAATGAGCAGTTCTTC
CASSQDQEGATSSYNEQFF
>few|TRBJ1-2|TRBD1|TRBV15
TGTGCCACCAGCAGCGGGACAGCTCTTCTTTCGTTTGGCTACACCTTC
CATSSGTALLSFGYTF
>-|TRBJ1-2|TRBD1|TRBV29-1
TGCAGCGTTGAATTCTGGCAGGGGGCGGGCAATGGCTACACCTTC
CSVEFWQGAGNGYTF
>-|TRBJ1-2|TRBD1|TRBV7-9
TGTGCCAGCAGCCATGGGACAGGGGGCTTTTATGGCTACACCTTC
CASSHGTGGFYGYTF